These 8 T cell receptor beta chains were sequenced from one sample in a study of cytomegalovirus exposure and HLA in healthy donors (dated by TCRdb to about 2017). Receptors were amplified or captured by the immunoSEQ multiplex PCR assay. The multiplex PCR relied on a mix of 60 forward primers for TCR Vbeta segments and 13 reverse primers for TCR Jbeta segments. This immuneACCESS table, as held by TCRdb, lists in-frame sequences with V and J called but not all clones. Of the missing ones, under half trace to an unresolved V gene in checked studies; the others have no known cause. In all, the sample holds 120,000 or so clones, and about 90% of those were seen once. The ten largest clones represent about 1.8% of the sample. Sample: PBMCs. These receptors all stem from a man aged 35 to 55 in good health and CMV-seronegative.

This chain links TRBV6-1 with TRBJ2-7; possibly TRBD1 for D (5 bases). Trimming removed 11 bases from V and 7 bases from J, with 24 bases in between. The CDR3 is 14 amino acids. Germline V lookup: CDR1 MNHNS, CDR2 SASEGT. CDR3 sequence reads: CASQGIGSLGEQYF. In nucleotides, the CDR3 is TGTGCCTCGCAGGGCATTGGCAGCCTCGGAGAGCAGTACTTC.

A single count supports this clone. This chain joins TRBV5-1 and TRBJ2-7; TRBD1 aligns across 7 bases. CDR1 is SGHRS, CDR2 YFSETQ, per germline. The CDR3 covers 14 residues. Germline trimming cut 4 bases from V and 2 bases from J; bases unmatched to any gene: 6. For the CDR3, the DNA is TGCGCCAGCAGCCCTGGGACAGCGACCTACGAGCAGTACTTC. It translates to CASSPGTATYEQYF.

This sequence joins TRBV7-6 and TRBJ2-1; a possible D gene is TRBD1 (5 bases). The V gene lost 1 base and the J gene lost 9 bases, with 13 bases spanning the gap. The CDR3 has 14 amino acids. Germline V gives CDR1 SGHVS, CDR2 FNYEAQ. The CDR3 sequence is CASSLDQGTGEQFF. CDR3 nucleotides: TGTGCCAGCAGCTTAGATCAGGGCACGGGTGAGCAGTTCTTC.

This rearrangement joins TRBV5-1 to TRBJ1-6, with 10 positions matching TRBD1. V lost 4 bases, J lost 8 bases, and 6 bases stayed unmatched. This CDR3 contains 15 residues. Germline values: CDR1 SGHRS, CDR2 YFSETQ. The CDR3 reads CASSPDRGAYSPLHF. CDR3 DNA sequence: TGCGCCAGCAGCCCGGACAGGGGGGCTTATTCACCCCTCCACTTT.

The CDR3 DNA reads as TGTGCCAGCAGCGAGCAAATCGACACTGAAGCTTTCTTT. This gives the protein CASSEQIDTEAFF. The chain employs TRBV7-7 and TRBJ1-1; D is ambiguous. CDR3 length: 13 residues. Trimming cost V 5 bases and J 3 bases, with 10 bases left between them. Germline CDR1 and CDR2: SSHAT and FNYEAQ (reference sequence). Full variable domain (rest looked up from reference TRBV7-7 and TRBJ1-1): GAGVSQSPRYKVTKRGQDVTLRCDPISSHATLYWYQQALGQGPEFLTYFNYEAQPDKSGLPSDRFSAERPEGSISTLTIQRTEQRDSAMYRCASSEQIDTEAFFGQGTRLTVV.

This clone appeared once. The rearrangement uses TRBV5-4 and TRBJ1-2, with TRBD1 matching over 10 bases. CDR1 SGHNT and CDR2 YYREEE come from the germline V gene (reference sequence). This CDR3 has 15 amino acids. V lost 2 bases, J lost 3 bases, and 4 bases stayed unmatched. CDR3 in DNA: TGTGCCAGCAGCTTCCCGGGACAGGGGTACTATGGCTACACCTTC. It encodes CASSFPGQGYYGYTF.

The gene calls are TRBV28 and TRBJ1-2; D uncertain. The CDR3 is 12 residues long. Trimming took 2 bases from V and 4 from J, leaving 5 bases between them. The germline gives CDR1 MDHEN, CDR2 SYDVKM. CDR3 sequence (DNA): TGTGCCAGCAGTTTAGCAGGCTATGGCTACACCTTC. It specifies CASSLAGYGYTF.

The chain is built from TRBV5-1 and TRBJ1-2; weak D call: TRBD1 (5 bases). Trimming shortened V by 4 bases and J by 0 bases, and 10 bases separated the two germline ends. From germline, CDR1 is SGHRS and CDR2 YFSETQ. This CDR3 has 14 amino acids. CDR3 amino acids: CASSRDSSNYGYTF. CDR3 DNA: TGCGCCAGCAGCAGAGACAGCTCTAACTATGGCTACACCTTC.